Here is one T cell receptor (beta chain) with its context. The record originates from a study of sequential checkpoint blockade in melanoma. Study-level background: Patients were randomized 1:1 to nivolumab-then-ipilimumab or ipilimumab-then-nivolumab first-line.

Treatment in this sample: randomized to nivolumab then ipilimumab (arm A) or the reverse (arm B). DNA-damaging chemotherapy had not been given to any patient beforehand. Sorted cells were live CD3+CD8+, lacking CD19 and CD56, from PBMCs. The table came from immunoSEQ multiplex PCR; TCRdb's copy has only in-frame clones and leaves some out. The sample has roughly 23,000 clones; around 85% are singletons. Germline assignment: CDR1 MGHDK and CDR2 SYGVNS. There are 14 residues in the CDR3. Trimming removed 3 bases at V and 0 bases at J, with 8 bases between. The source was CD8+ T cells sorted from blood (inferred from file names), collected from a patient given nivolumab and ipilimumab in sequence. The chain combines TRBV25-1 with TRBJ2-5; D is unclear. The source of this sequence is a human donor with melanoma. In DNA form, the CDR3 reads TGTGCCAGCAGTGATGATGAGTACCAAGAGACCCAGTACTTC. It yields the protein CASSDDEYQETQYF.